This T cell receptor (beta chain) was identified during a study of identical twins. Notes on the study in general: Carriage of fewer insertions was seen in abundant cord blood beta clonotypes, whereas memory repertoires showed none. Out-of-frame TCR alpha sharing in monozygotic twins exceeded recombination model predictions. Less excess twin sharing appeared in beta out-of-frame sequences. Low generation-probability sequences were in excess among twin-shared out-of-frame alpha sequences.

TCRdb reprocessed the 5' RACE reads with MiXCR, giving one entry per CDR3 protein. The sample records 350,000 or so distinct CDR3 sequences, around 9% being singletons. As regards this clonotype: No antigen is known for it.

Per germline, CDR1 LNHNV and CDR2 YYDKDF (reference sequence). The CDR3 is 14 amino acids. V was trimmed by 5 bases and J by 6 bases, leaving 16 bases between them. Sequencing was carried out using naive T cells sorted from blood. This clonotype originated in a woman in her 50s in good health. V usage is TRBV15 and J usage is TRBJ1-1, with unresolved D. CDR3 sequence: CATSFPAPGAEAFF. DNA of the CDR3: TGTGCCACCAGCTTTCCGGCCCCGGGCGCTGAAGCTTTCTTT. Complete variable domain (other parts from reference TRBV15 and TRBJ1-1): DAMVIQNPRYQVTQFGKPVTLSCSQTLNHNVMYWYQQKSSQAPKLLFHYYDKDFNNEADTPDNFQSRRPNTSFCFLDIRSPGLGDTAMYLCATSFPAPGAEAFFGQGTRLTVV.